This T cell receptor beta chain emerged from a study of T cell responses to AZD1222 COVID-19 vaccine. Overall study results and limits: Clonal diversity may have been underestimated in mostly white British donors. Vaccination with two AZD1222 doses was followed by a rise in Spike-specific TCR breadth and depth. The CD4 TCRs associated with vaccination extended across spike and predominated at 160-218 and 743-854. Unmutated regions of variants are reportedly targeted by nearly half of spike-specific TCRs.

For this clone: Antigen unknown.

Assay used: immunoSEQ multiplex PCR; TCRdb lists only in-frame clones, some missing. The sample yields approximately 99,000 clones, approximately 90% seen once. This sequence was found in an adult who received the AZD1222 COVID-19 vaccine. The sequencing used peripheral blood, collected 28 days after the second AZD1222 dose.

The CDR3 DNA reads as TGTGCCAGCAGTATGACAGGGCTTGAAGCTTTCTTT. It encodes CASSMTGLEAFF. This chain joins TRBV6-5 and TRBJ1-1, with 7 bases lining up with TRBD1. After removal of 5 bases from V and 7 bases from J, the junction contained 4 bases not matched to a gene. Germline V gene data show CDR1 as MNHEY and CDR2 as SVGAGI. The CDR3 contains 12 residues.